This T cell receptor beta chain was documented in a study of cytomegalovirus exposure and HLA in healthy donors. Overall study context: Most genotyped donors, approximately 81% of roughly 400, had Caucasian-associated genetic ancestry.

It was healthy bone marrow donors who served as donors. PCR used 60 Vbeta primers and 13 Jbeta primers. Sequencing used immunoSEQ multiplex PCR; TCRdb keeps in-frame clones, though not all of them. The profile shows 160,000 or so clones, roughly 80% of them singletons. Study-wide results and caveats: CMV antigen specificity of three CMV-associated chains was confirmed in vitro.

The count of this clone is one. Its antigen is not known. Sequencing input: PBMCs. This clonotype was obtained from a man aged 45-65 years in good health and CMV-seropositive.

The CDR3 protein is CASSSWTGTQETQYF. CDR3 DNA sequence: TGTGCCAGCAGTTCGTGGACAGGGACTCAAGAGACCCAGTACTTC. The J gene is TRBJ2-5, the V gene TRBV6-6; 8 bases agree with TRBD1. V shed 4 bases and J 2 bases; nucleotides not matched to a gene: 6. This CDR3 contains 15 residues. The germline gives CDR1 MNHNY, CDR2 SVGAGI (reference sequence).